Given below is one T cell receptor (beta chain) in context. Its antigen has not been determined. One base away there is no much larger clone; base qualities are not given. V is trimmed back by 4 bases and J by 7 bases, and the junction contains 7 bases that no gene match accounts for. The CDR3 holds 14 amino acids from the cysteine to the phenylalanine. Just the 42-base CDR3 DNA is kept, in frame starting at base 1. CDR1 and CDR2 were assigned from the germline V gene as MNHEY and SVGAGI. The entry originates in a study of cytomegalovirus exposure and HLA in healthy donors (dated by TCRdb to the late 2010s). Regarding the study in general: According to an earlier analysis of around 600 of the donors, some 180 million T cells yielded 100 million or so unique TCR beta sequences and 276 Gb of sequence data. An early release covering over 500 HLA-typed donors comprised roughly 300 gigabases of sequencing data and some 79 million unique TCR sequences. Among the 398 genotyped donors, 81% belonged to the genetic ancestry cluster associated with self-reported Caucasian donors. The study aimed to test whether signatures of past pathogen exposure could be identified by cataloging public T cell receptors. The study used immunosequencing to profile the T cell repertoires of 600 to 850 subjects and linked those repertoires to cytomegalovirus serostatus. A separate validation cohort of 100 to 150 different subjects was used in addition to the roughly 670-subject first cohort. To predict cytomegalovirus infection status, the study brought together high-throughput TCR immunosequencing, statistical association of individual TCRs with disease status, and machine learning. A later analysis re-examined previously published TCR beta repertoires from roughly 650 donors and added high-resolution HLA genotyping to investigate patterns of TCR occurrence. Rather than drawing on any new phenotypic data, the later analysis identified candidate immune exposures from TCR beta sequences and the way those sequences occurred across donors. An earlier analysis of some 500 of the donors used high-throughput TCR beta sequencing to judge whether each TCR beta V gene segment behaved as functional or pseudogenic. Donor age, sex, ethnicity and CMV serostatus were collected together with the repertoire data. A later genetic analysis took genome-wide SNP genotypes for about three fifths of the 666 donors and used that subset as a discovery cohort. All discovery cohort repertoires had been generated using a single sequencing platform. HLA typing included class I and class II loci at four-digit resolution. Typing coverage differed by locus: A, B, C, DRB1 and DQB1 were typed in about 629-640 donors, DQA1 in 522, DPA1 in around 600, and DPB1 in just under 480. Five DR-DQ haplotypes were treated as single units for association and clustering because of strong linkage in the cohort. Across approximately 400 genotyped donors of the cohort, an average of approximately 220,000 unique TCR beta nucleotide sequences per donor were sequenced, and about a sixth of those sequences were non-productive. Results the study describes overall, beyond this receptor: A cluster of highly shared sequence variants was judged likely to represent a technical artifact of the sequencing pipeline. When HLA alleles, especially DR and DQ, strongly co-occurred, attributing TCR associations to individual alleles was difficult. In an earlier analysis of some 550 of the donors, most TCR beta V segments were observed in productive rearrangements about 90% or about 30% of the time, broadly matching IMGT annotations. The classifier was reported to diagnose cytomegalovirus status with high specificity and sensitivity in both the original cohort and the validation cohort. Some IMGT-functional V segments, including TRBV6-2 and TRBV6-3, could not be told apart with the 87-base-pair reads, so those segments were excluded. Immune exposure information for the cohort was limited to CMV serostatus. The study listed over 150 TCR beta chains as associated with cytomegalovirus. An association between a missense DCLRE1C variant and V-gene and J-gene trimming of TCR beta chains was found in a later genetic analysis and replicated in an independent cohort. In a later analysis, the rate of TCR association differed among HLA loci, with DRB1 alleles having the most associated TCRs and HLA-C alleles having the fewest. In a later analysis, around 17,000 TCR beta sequences were associated with specific HLA alleles at a false discovery rate of 0.05. According to a later analysis, parvovirus B19, influenza, CMV and Epstein-Barr virus appeared linked to several top co-occurrence clusters. It was suggested by the authors that the approach could potentially be generalized to other disease states and immunological phenotypes. Most CMV-associated TCR beta chains appeared to be HLA-restricted in a later analysis, and the HLA associations seemed to be driven largely by CMV exposure. According to a later genetic analysis, donors in an Asian-associated ancestry cluster had fewer N-insertions in productive TCRs than the approximately 610-donor mean. A further reported finding was that TCR beta sequences accurately predicted the HLA-A and HLA-B alleles for most subjects in the first cohort. Compared with equally common non-associated chains, HLA-associated TCR beta chains in a later analysis were more clonally expanded and had lower generation probabilities. Correlated functional status among segregating V segments might reflect linkage disequilibrium, but an unknown experimental factor could not be ruled out. While some public TCRs were present in many individuals, most TCR sequences turned up only very rarely across donors. Roughly uniform sequencing depth across donors was assumed in presence/absence analyses, although this assumption may not hold. In this cohort, only TCR beta chains were sequenced, and detectable features were limited by the absence of alpha or paired-chain data. Because some donors lacked HLA typing at each locus, the association tests relied only on the typed subset. A few of the identified cytomegalovirus-associated TCR beta chains were confirmed in vitro to be specific for cytomegalovirus antigens. Because counts were too low, around 18 rarely observed V segments, including chromosome 9 orphons, were left out of the earlier analysis of over 550 of the donors.

The cohort was made up of roughly 670 healthy bone marrow donors. At the time of sampling, every cohort member was nominally healthy, though immune exposures that went unrecorded were likely present. The donor was CMV seropositive and belonged to the group of 250 to 350 seropositive cohort members. A peripheral blood sample was collected from each donor, and TCR beta sequencing was performed on peripheral blood mononuclear cells. The Qiagen DNeasy Blood Extraction Kit was used to extract genomic DNA from the blood cell samples. Library prep was done by the immunoSEQ multiplex PCR assay. A mixture of 60 forward primers for TCR Vbeta segments and 13 reverse primers for TCR Jbeta segments was used in the multiplex PCR. The CDR3 region of rearranged TCR beta genes was amplified from genomic DNA by a multiplex PCR assay. The Illumina HiSeq System was used to sequence the amplified TCR beta libraries as 87-base-pair reads. The paper's data handling went like this. In a later analysis, some 80 million unique TCR beta chains were counted across the 500 to 700 repertoires, and roughly 11 million of these chains were shared by at least two donors. Raw reads were error-corrected and collapsed into unique sequences by a nearest-neighbor algorithm in which closely related sequences were merged to remove PCR and sequencing errors. CDR3 sequences were aligned to IMGT reference sequences to assign V, D and J gene segments. For a sequence to be retained, a match of at least six nucleotides was required to both a V gene segment and a J gene segment. Rearrangements were classified as productive when the CDR3 lacked stop codons and remained in frame with V and J, and all other rearrangements were classified as non-productive. CDR3 was defined according to IMGT convention as the region running from the second conserved V-encoded cysteine to the conserved J-encoded phenylalanine. Sequences without an unambiguous match to a single V gene segment were excluded from the earlier analysis of a few hundred of the donors. An earlier analysis of fewer than 650 of the donors classified V segments as functional when productive rearrangements were above 56.7% and as segregating when the standard deviation between donors was above 5%. A statistical classification framework was developed to diagnose cytomegalovirus status using the catalog of TCR beta chain sequences. In a later analysis, TCR nucleotide sequences were compared against IMGT/GENE-DB human TR gene sequences so that V and J genes could be assigned. A later analysis assigned CDR3 sequences and most-parsimonious VDJ recombination scenarios with the TCRdist pipeline. In a later analysis, each TCR beta chain was defined by its CDR3 amino acid sequence together with its V-gene family, and reads without a unique V-gene family were excluded. A later analysis removed several hundred highly shared, low-generation-probability nucleotide sequences to deal with suspected cross-contamination and a sequencing artifact. For each public chain, a later analysis derived a clonal expansion index from normalized ranks of inferred template counts within each repertoire. Generation probabilities in a later analysis came from a VDJ recombination model fitted to out-of-frame rearrangements, and those results were checked against IGoR. In a later analysis, TCR-TCR, TCR-HLA and TCR-CMV co-occurrence was scored with hypergeometric tests, and a repertoire-size bias correction was applied to TCR pairs. A later analysis estimated false discovery rates by permuting HLA or CMV assignments 20 times. In a later analysis, co-occurring TCRs were grouped with DBSCAN, and TCRdist sequence similarity was added when clustering was performed within HLA-allele-positive subsets. Repertoires with fewer than 30,000 or more than 120,000 public chains were left out of co-occurrence clustering, as were about 5 repertoires with anomalous nucleotide sharing. In its TCRdb copy, this immuneACCESS table keeps in-frame sequences only and misses some clones. Where compared with another copy, unresolved V genes explain less than half of these, and the others have no known cause. The V and J calls and the clone size are those of that table, but D and trimming were determined from the DNA. The sample table holds around 180,000 clones, of which over 70% were seen once. The top ten constitute approximately 1.3% of the sample.

This sequence originates from a woman aged 30 to 39 in good health and CMV-seropositive. The V gene is TRBV6-5 and the J gene is TRBJ1-5; TRBD1 lines up with 7 middle nucleotides. Sequences were obtained from PBMCs. The DNA sequence is given as TGTGCCAGCAGTTTTGGGACAGAGGGGCAGCCCCAGCATTTT. Its translation reads: CASSFGTEGQPQHF.